This T cell receptor (beta chain) was sequenced during a study of monozygotic twins with inflammatory bowel disease (dated by TCRdb to about 2019). For the wider study: The complete study included roughly 30 monozygotic twin pairs: 19 IBD-discordant Danish pairs and nine German pairs, of which four were IBD-concordant and five were IBD-discordant. Within discordant pairs, disease-associated traits were sought mainly by comparing IBD patients with their genetically identical healthy co-twins. Each individual had, on average, about 151 000 unique TCRalpha sequences and 181 000 unique TCRbeta sequences available for analysis.

From each donor, an approximately 2.5 ml peripheral blood sample was collected into PAXgene tubes and kept at -80 degrees C. Total RNA was isolated from whole blood with the PAXgene blood miRNA kit on an automated QIAcube, without T cell sorting. Peripheral blood from monozygotic twin pairs who were concordant or discordant for inflammatory bowel disease underwent deep TCRalpha and TCRbeta repertoire profiling using unique molecular barcoding. Smoking habits were recorded for all twin pairs, and individuals were classified as current, former or never smokers. Summary of the overall study and its limitations: Compared with healthy twins, IBD patients shared fewer clonotypes with other individuals, and the difference was most pronounced in patients with signs of disease activity. No single strong signal or clonotype linked to IBD turned up in the results, so the idea that one exists was not supported. Because patients received different immunosuppressive treatments, the repertoires may have picked up extra background noise and variability between individuals. The analysis was unable to tell apart different T cell subtypes. IBD patients had lower TCRbeta repertoire diversity, measured by the inverse Simpson index, than their healthy co-twins. Repertoire similarity did not differ between concordant and discordant twins, possibly due to limited statistical power.

A note on this clonotype: Its antigen is not yet known.

Receptor amplification or capture employed 5' RACE. Each TCR library was prepared from about 3.5 ug of total RNA. cDNA was synthesized with SMARTScribe reverse transcriptase in eight separate reactions per sample. During cDNA synthesis, template switching introduced unique molecular identifiers that contained a 6-nucleotide sample barcode. Amplification of TCRalpha and TCRbeta cDNA involved two nested PCRs of around 16 and 10 cycles, and each PCR was followed by bead purification. Before amplification, the cDNA was both treated with uracil DNA-glycosylase and purified with the QIAquick PCR purification kit. The second PCR added Illumina TruSeq-compatible adapters along with sample-specific barcodes. Library quality and concentration were assessed using TapeStation and Qubit, and approximately 5 ng of each library was pooled. Sequencing of pooled libraries was carried out on an Illumina HiSeq2500 single-index Rapid Run using 2 x 100 bp reads and custom sequencing primers. In the original analysis: UMI-based consensus assembly with MiGEC version 1.2.6 was used to correct PCR and sequencing errors. MiXCR version 2.1.1 was used to carry out V(D)J alignment, clonotype assembly and CDR3 extraction. To normalise gene usage, clonotype sharing and MAIT/NKT TCR abundance, the top 1000, 10 000 and 20 000 clonotypes in each sample were analysed. Diversity was computed as the inverse Simpson index with the vegan R package after downsampling to 27 000 UMIs. Paired Mann-Whitney U tests were applied to discordant twin pairs, and Benjamini-Hochberg correction was used for multiple testing. TCRdb reprocessed the reads and provides one entry for every CDR3 protein sequence; no DNA is given. The V and J calls reflect TCRdb's pipeline rather than the authors' work. Per the sample table, the count is 420,000 or so distinct CDR3 sequences. The ten largest clones take up more than 2% of the sample.

Sequencing used blood. The receptor's source is a human donor with ulcerative colitis or Crohn's disease, or a healthy co-twin of an affected twin (not recorded which).

The CDR3 is CASSSSHYSYEQYF. Recombination connected TRBV7-8 to TRBJ2-7. CDR1 and CDR2 were assigned from the germline V gene as SGHVS and FQNEAQ. CDR3 length: 14 amino acids, cysteine to phenylalanine. DNA was not recorded.